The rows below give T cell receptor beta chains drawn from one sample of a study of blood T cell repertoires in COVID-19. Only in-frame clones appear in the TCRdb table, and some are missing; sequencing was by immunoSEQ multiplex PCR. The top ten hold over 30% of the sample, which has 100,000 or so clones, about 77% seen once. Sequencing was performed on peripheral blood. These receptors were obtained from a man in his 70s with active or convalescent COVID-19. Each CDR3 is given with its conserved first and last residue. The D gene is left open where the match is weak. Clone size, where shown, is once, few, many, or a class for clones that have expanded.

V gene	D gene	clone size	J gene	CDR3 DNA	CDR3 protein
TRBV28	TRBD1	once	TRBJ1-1	TGTGCCAGCATCACGACAGGGAGGATCACTGAAGCTTTCTTT	CASITTGRITEAFF
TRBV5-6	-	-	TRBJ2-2	TGTGCCAGCAGCTCGCTTCGGACAGCGAACACCGGGGAGCTGTTTTTT	CASSSLRTANTGELFF
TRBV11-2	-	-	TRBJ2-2	TGTGCCAGCACCCCCTACTCGACCCAGGGGAGAGCGAACACCGGGGAGCTGTTTTTT	CASTPYSTQGRANTGELFF
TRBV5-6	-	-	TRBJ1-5	TGTGCCAGCAGCTCGGACAGATATCAGCCCCAGCATTTT	CASSSDRYQPQHF
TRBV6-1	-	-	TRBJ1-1	TGTGCCAGCAGTGAAATCAAGAACACTGAAGCTTTCTTT	CASSEIKNTEAFF
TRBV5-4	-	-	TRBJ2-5	TGTGCCAGCAGTCTGAGGAGGGCTCGAGAGACCCAGTACTTC	CASSLRRARETQYF
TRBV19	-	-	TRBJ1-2	TGTGCCATCAAAAATCCGGGGGACTATGGCTACACCTTC	CAIKNPGDYGYTF
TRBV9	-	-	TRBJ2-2	TGTGCCAGCAGCGTATTTCCGGGCGGGGAGCTGTTTTTT	CASSVFPGGELFF
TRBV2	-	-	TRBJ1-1	TGTGCCAGCAGGGTCGACAAGAACACTGAAGCTTTCTTT	CASRVDKNTEAFF
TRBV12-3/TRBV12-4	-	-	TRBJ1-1	TGTGCCAGCAGCCGCGAGGTGGCTGAAGCTTTCTTT	CASSREVAEAFF
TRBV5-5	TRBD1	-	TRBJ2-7	TGTGCCAGCAGCCGGGGACAGACTTACGAGCAGTACTTC	CASSRGQTYEQYF
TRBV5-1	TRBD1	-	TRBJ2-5	TGCGCCAGCAGCCTGACAGGGGACCAAGAGACCCAGTACTTC	CASSLTGDQETQYF
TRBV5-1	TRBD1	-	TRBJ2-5	TGCGCCAGCAGAGGGACAGGGAAGTTGGAGACCCAGTACTTC	CASRGTGKLETQYF
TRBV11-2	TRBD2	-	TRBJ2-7	TGTGCCAGCAGCCAGGGAGGGAGGGCCTACGAGCAGTACTTC	CASSQGGRAYEQYF
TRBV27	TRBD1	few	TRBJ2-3	TGTGCCAGCAGCCGCGGGACAGGGGGCGCAGATACGCAGTATTTT	CASSRGTGGADTQYF
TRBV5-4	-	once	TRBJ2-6	TGTGCCAGCAGCCCCACAGGGAACTCTGGGGCCAACGTCCTGACTTTC	CASSPTGNSGANVLTF
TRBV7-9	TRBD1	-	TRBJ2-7	TGTGCCAGCAGCTCAGGGGGCCACAGCTCCTACGAGCAGTACTTC	CASSSGGHSSYEQYF
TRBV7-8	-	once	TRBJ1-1	TGTGCCAGCAGCTTAACGGGGGGACGGCGCAACACTGAAGCTTTCTTT	CASSLTGGRRNTEAFF
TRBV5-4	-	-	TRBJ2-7	TGTGCCAGCAGCTTGGCCCCGGGGGTCCACGAGCAGTACTTC	CASSLAPGVHEQYF
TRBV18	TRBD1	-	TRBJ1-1	TGTGCCAGCTCACTAGCCGGGACAGGAGCCGCCACTGAAGCTTTCTTT	CASSLAGTGAATEAFF
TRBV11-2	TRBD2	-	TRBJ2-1	TGTGCCAGCAGCGACCCCGGGACTAGCGGGAGGGCGGTGGGAAATGAGCAGTTCTTC	CASSDPGTSGRAVGNEQFF
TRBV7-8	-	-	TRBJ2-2	TGTGCCAGCACCGGGGGACAGCGGACCTTTTTAAGGAACACCGGGGAGCTGTTTTTT	CASTGGQRTFLRNTGELFF
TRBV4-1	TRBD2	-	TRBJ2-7	TGCGCCAGAGAGCGGGAAACCTACGAGCAGTACTTC	CARERETYEQYF
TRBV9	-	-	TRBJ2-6	TGTGCCAGCAGCGTGACAGGTTCTGGGGCCAACGTCCTGACTTTC	CASSVTGSGANVLTF
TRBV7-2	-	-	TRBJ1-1	TGTGCCAGCAGCTCGGGCCCGGACAGAAAGAACACTGAAGCTTTCTTT	CASSSGPDRKNTEAFF
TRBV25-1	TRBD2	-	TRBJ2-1	TGTGCCAGCAGTATCGCTAGCGGGAAGAGCTCCTACAATGAGCAGTTCTTC	CASSIASGKSSYNEQFF
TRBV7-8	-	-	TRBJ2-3	TGTGCCAGCAGTTCAGGACAGGGGGCGACTAGCGGGGCCACAGATACGCAGTATTTT	CASSSGQGATSGATDTQYF
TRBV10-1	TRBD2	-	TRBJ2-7	TGCGCCAACCTCCCCGGGGGGGCATACGAGCAGTACTTC	CANLPGGAYEQYF
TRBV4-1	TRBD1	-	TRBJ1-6	TGCGCCAGCAGCCAACCTCAGGGGGCCGGTTCACCCCTCCACTTT	CASSQPQGAGSPLHF
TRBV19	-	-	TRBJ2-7	TGTGCCACCAAGGACAGATCCTACGAGCAGTACTTC	CATKDRSYEQYF
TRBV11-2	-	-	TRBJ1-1	TGTGCCAGCGGAGACTATGGGGCTTTCTTT	CASGDYGAFF
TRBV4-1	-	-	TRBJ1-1	TGCGCCAGCAGCCAGGGCGGTCAGGGCACTGAAGCTTTCTTT	CASSQGGQGTEAFF
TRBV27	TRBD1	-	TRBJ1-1	TGTGCCAGCAGTTACCGAAACCCAGGACAGGGGACATCCTTGAACACTGAAGCTTTCTTT	CASSYRNPGQGTSLNTEAFF
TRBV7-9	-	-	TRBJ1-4	TGTGCCAGCACCCCCGGTCGAGTGGGCGAAAAACTGTTTTTT	CASTPGRVGEKLFF
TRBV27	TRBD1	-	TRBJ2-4	TGTGCCAGCAGTAAGGGGGCGCACCCCCAAAACATTCAGTACTTC	CASSKGAHPQNIQYF
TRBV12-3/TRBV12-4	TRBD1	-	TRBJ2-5	TGTGCCAGCAGCAGGACAGGTACTTCGACCCAGTACTTC	CASSRTGTSTQYF
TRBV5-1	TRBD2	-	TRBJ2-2	TGCGCCAGCAGCTTGAGGGAGGGTGACACCGGGGAGCTGTTTTTT	CASSLREGDTGELFF
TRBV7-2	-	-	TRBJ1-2	TGTGCCAGCAGCCTACTTAGTCTGGGCGATGGCTACACCTTC	CASSLLSLGDGYTF
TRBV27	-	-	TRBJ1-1	TGTGCCAGCAGTCTAGGGACAACGACGGGGAGGAACACTGAAGCTTTCTTT	CASSLGTTTGRNTEAFF
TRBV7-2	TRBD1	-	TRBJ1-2	TGTGCCAGCAGCGCTGCGGGACAGTCCTATGGCTACACCTTC	CASSAAGQSYGYTF
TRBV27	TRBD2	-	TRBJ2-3	TGTGCCAGCAGTCCGAGGGGACTAGGGGGTACGGATCTCACAGATACGCAGTATTTT	CASSPRGLGGTDLTDTQYF
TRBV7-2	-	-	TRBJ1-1	TGTGCCAGCAGCTTAAGGGGGGGTTATAACACTGAAGCTTTCTTT	CASSLRGGYNTEAFF